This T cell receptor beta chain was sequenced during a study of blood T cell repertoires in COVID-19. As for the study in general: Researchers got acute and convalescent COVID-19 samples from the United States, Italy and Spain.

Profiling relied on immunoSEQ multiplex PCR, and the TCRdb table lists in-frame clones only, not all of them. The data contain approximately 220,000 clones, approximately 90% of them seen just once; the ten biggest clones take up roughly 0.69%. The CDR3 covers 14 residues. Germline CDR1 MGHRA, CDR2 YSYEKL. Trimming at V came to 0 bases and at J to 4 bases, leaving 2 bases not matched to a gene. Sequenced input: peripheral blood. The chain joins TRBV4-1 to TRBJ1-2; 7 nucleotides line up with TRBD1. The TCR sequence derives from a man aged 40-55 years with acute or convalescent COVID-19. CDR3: CASSQEGTAYGYTF. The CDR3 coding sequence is TGCGCCAGCAGCCAAGAGGGGACAGCCTATGGCTACACCTTC.